Reported below is one T cell receptor beta chain. Its antigen is not identified. The data were obtained in a study of T cell responses to AZD1222 COVID-19 vaccine. General study findings and limits: The donor cohort was predominantly white British with a female majority, and clonal diversity may have been underestimated. Seropositive status at baseline applied to only five to seven AZD1222 recipients.

Libraries were prepared by immunoSEQ multiplex PCR; TCRdb keeps only in-frame clonotypes and omits some of them. The sample lists approximately 150,000 clones, under 95% occurring once. Germline lookup yields CDR1 MNHEY and CDR2 SVGAGI. There are 14 residues in the CDR3. The ends were cut back, 0 bases at V and 7 bases at J, with 13 bases in the middle. The rearrangement uses TRBV6-5 and TRBJ2-7; the D gene is possibly TRBD2 (6 bases). This TCR came from an adult in good health. The source material was peripheral blood, sampled on day 0 of AZD1222 vaccination. The CDR3 DNA reads TGTGCCAGCAGTTACTCCCAGCGGGTGAGGGAGCAGTACTTC. Translating it yields CASSYSQRVREQYF.